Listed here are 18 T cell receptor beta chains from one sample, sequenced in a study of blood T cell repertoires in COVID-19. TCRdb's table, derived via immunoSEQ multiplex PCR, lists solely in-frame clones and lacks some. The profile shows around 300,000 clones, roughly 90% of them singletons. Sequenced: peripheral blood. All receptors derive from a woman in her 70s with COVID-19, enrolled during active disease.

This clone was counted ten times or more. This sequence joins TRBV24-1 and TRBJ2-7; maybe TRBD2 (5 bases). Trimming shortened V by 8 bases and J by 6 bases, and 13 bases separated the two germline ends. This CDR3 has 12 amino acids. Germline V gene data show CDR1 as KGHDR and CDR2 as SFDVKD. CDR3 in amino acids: CATTPPSGEQYF. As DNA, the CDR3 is TGTGCCACCACCCCCCCCAGCGGCGAGCAGTACTTC.

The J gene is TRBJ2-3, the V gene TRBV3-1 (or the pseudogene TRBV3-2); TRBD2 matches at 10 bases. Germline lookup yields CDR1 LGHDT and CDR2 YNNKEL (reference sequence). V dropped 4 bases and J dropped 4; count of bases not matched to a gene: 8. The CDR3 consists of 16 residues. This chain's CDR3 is CASSLHLAGAADTQYF. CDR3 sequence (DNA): TGTGCCAGCAGCCTCCATCTAGCGGGGGCCGCAGATACGCAGTATTTT.

The CDR3 reads CASSVANLESPLHF. CDR3 sequence (DNA): TGTGCCAGCAGCGTAGCTAATTTAGAATCACCCCTCCACTTT. The V call is TRBV9, the J call TRBJ1-6; D ambiguous. This CDR3 spans 14 amino acids. With 0 bases removed from V and 10 bases from J, the gap between germline ends came to 11 bases. The V gene's germline CDR1 is SGDLS and CDR2 YYNGEE.

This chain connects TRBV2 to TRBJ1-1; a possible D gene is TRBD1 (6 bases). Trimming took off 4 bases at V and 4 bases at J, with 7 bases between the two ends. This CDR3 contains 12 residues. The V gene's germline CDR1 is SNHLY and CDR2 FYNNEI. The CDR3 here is CASSVGGTEAFF. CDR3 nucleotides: TGTGCCAGCAGTGTAGGGGGCACTGAAGCTTTCTTT.

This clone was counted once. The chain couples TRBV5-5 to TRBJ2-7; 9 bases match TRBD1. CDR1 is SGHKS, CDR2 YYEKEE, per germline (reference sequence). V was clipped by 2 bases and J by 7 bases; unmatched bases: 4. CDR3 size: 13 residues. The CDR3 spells CASSLWDRDEQYF. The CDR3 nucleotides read TGTGCCAGCAGCTTATGGGACAGGGATGAGCAGTACTTC.

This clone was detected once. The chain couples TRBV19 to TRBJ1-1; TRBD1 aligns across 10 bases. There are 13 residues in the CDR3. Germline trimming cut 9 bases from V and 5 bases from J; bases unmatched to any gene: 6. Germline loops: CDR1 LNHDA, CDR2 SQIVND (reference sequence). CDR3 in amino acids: CASRQGAYTEAFF. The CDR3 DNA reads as TGTGCCAGCAGACAGGGGGCTTATACTGAAGCTTTCTTT.

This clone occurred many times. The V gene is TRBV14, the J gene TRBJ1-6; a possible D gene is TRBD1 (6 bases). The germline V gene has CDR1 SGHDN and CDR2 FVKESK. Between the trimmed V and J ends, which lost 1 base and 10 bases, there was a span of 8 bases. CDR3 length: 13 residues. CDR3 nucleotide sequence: TGTGCCAGCAGCCAAGGGGGGCGGTCACCCCTCCACTTT. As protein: CASSQGGRSPLHF.

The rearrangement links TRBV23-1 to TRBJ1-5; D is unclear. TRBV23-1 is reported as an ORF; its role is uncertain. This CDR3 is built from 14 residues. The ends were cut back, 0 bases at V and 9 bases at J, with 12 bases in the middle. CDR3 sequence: CASSQSCLRGPQHF. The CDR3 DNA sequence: TGCGCCAGCAGTCAATCGTGTCTCCGAGGGCCCCAGCATTTT.

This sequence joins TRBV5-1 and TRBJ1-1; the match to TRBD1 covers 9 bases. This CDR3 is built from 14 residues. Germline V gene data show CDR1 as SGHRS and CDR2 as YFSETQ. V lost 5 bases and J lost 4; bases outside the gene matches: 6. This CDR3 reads CASRTSDRGTEAFF. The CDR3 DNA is TGCGCCAGCAGAACCTCGGACAGGGGCACTGAAGCTTTCTTT.

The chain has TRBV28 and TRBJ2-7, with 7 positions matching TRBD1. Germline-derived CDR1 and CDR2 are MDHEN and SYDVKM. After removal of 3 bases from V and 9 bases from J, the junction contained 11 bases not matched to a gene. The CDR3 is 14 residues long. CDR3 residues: CASSFRHRDSGQYF. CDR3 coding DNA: TGTGCCAGCAGTTTCCGCCACCGGGACAGTGGGCAGTACTTC. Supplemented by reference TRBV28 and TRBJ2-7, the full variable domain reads DVKVTQSSRYLVKRTGEKVFLECVQDMDHENMFWYRQDPGLGLRLIYFSYDVKMKEKGDIPEGYSVSREKKERFSLILESASTNQTSMYLCASSFRHRDSGQYFGPGTRLTVT.

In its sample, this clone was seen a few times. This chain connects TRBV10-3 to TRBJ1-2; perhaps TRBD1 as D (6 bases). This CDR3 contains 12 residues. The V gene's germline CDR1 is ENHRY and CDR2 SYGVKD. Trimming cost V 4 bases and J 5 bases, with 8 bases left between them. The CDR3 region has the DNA TGTGCCATCAGTGGGGGGCAGTATGGCTACACCTTC. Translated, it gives CAISGGQYGYTF.

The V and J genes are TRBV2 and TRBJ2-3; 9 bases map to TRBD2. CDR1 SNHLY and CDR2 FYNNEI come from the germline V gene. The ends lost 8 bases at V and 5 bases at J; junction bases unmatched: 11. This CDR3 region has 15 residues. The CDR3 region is CASSPLTSGGDTQYF. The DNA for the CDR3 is TGTGCCAGCTCGCCGTTGACTAGCGGAGGAGATACGCAGTATTTT. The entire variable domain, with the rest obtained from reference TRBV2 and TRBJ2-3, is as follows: EPEVTQTPSHQVTQMGQEVILRCVPISNHLYFYWYRQILGQKVEFLVSFYNNEISEKSEIFDDQFSVERPDGSNFTLKIRSTKLEDSAMYFCASSPLTSGGDTQYFGPGTRLTVL.

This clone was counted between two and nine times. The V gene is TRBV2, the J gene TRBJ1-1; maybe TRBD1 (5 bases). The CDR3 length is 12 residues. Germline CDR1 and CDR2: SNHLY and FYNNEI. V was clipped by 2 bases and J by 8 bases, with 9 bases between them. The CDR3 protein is CASSERGVEAFF. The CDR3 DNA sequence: TGTGCCAGCAGTGAAAGGGGTGTGGAAGCTTTCTTT.

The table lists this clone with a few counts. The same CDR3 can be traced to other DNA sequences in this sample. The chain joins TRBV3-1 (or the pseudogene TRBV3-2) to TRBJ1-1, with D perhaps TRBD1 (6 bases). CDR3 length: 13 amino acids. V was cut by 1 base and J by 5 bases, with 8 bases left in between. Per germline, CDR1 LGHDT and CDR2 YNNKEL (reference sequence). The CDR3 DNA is TGTGCCAGCAGCCAAGGAAGGGGGACTGAAGCTTTCTTT. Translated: CASSQGRGTEAFF.

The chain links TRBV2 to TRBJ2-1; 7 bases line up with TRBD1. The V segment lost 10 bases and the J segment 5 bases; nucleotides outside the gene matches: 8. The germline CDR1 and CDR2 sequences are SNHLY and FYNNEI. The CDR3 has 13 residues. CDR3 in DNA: TGTGCCACCTCCCGGGACAGAGACAATGAGCAGTTCTTC. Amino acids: CATSRDRDNEQFF.

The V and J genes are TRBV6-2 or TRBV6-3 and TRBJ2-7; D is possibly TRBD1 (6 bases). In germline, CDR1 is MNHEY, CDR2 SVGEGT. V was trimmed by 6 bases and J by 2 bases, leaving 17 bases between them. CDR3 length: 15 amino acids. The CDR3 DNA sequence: TGTGCCAGCAGCTATGACAGGCTAAGAGCCTACGAGCAGTACTTC. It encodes CASSYDRLRAYEQYF.

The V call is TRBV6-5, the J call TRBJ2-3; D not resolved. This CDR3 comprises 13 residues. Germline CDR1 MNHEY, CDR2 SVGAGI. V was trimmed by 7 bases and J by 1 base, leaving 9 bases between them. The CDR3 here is CASTPSGTDTQYF. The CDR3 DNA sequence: TGTGCCAGCACCCCCTCGGGCACAGATACGCAGTATTTT.

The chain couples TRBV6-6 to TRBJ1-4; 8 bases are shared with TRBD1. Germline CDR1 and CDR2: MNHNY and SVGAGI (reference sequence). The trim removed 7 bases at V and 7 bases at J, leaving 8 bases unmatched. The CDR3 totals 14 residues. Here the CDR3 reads CASTRTGRGEKLFF. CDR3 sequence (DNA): TGTGCCAGCACTAGGACAGGGAGGGGTGAAAAACTGTTTTTT.